The sequence of this TCR beta chain was determined in a study of a mutant IDH1 vaccine in newly diagnosed glioma. Study background: Before enrollment, patients got radiotherapy alone, temozolomide alone, or mostly the combination.

Germline lookup yields CDR1 MNHEY and CDR2 SVGAGI. CDR3 size: 16 residues. Trimming cost V 4 bases and J 0 bases, with 13 bases left between them. Points from the study as a whole: Of the patients, approximately 93% had vaccine-induced immune responses. Top-clonotype changes in peripheral T cells seemed unrelated to pseudoprogression.

To note about this clone: Its target is unknown.

As to time point: week 23, last vaccination. A single vaccine dose contained 300 ug of mutant IDH1 20-mer peptide, and topical imiquimod was used with it. Method: immunoSEQ multiplex PCR; TCRdb's copy keeps in-frame clones and lacks some. The table records 88,000 or so clones, 85% of them present only once. Here the sequenced sample was PBMCs, taken from a glioma patient whose treatment included an IDH1 peptide vaccine. The source of this sequence is a man aged 25 to 45 with glioma. Some clones in this sample may be carry-over from other donors' samples. V gene TRBV6-5 combines with J gene TRBJ2-1; the D is unclear. CDR3: CASSLDVSSSYNEQFF. CDR3 DNA: TGTGCCAGCAGTTTGGACGTCTCAAGCTCCTACAATGAGCAGTTCTTC.